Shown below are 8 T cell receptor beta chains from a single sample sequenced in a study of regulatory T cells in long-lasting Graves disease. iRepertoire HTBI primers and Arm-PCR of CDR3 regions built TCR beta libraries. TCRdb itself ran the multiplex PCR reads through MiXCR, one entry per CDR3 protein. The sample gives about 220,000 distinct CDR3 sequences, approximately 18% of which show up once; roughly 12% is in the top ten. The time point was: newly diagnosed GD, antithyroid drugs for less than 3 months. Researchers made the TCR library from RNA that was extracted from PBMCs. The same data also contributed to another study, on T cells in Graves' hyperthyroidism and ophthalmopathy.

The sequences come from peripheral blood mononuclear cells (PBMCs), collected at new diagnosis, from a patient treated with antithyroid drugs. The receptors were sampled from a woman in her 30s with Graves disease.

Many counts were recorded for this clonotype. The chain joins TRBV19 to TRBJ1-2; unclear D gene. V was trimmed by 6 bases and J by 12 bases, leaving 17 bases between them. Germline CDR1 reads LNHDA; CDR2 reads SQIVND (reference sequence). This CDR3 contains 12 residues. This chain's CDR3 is CASSRTRTPHTF. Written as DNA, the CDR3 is TGTGCCAGTAGCCGTACTCGGACCCCTCACACCTTC.

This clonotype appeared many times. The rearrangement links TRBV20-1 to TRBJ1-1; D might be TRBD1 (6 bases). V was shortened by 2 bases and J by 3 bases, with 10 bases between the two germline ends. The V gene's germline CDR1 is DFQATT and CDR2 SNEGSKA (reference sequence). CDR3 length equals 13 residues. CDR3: CSARTGRDTEAFF. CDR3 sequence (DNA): TGCAGTGCTAGAACAGGGCGAGACACTGAAGCTTTCTTT.

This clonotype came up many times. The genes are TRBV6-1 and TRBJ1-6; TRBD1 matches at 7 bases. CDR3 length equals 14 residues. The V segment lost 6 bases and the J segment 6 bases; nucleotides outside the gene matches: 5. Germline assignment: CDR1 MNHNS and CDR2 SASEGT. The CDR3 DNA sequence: TGTGCCAGCAGGAACAGGGGAGGTAATTCACCCCTCCACTTT. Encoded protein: CASRNRGGNSPLHF.

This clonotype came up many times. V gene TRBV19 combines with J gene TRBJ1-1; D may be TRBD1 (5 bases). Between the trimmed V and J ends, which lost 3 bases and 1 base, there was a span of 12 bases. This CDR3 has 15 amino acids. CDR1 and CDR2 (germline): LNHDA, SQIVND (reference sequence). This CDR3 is CASSMPRGANTEAFF. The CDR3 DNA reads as TGTGCCAGTAGTATGCCGAGAGGGGCGAACACTGAAGCTTTCTTT.

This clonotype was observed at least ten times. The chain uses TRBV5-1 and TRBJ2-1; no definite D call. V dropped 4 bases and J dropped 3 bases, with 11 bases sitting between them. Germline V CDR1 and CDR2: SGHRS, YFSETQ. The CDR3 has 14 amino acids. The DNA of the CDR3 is TGCGCCAGCAGCCCCCGGTCACACTACAATGAGCAGTTCTTC. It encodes CASSPRSHYNEQFF.

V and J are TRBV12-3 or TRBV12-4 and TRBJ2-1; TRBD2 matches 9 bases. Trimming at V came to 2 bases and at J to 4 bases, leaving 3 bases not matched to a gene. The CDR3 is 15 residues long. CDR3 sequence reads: CASSLLAGQYNEQFF. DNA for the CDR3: TGTGCCAGCAGTTTACTAGCGGGACAGTACAATGAGCAGTTCTTC.

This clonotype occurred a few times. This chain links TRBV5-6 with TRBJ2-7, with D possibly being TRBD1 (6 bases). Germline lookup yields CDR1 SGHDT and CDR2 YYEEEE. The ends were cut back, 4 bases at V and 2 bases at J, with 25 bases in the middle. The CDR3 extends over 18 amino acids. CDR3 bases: TGTGCCAGCAGCGGGTTCGGAGTCTTACGGGACACTGCCTACGAGCAGTACTTC. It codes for CASSGFGVLRDTAYEQYF.

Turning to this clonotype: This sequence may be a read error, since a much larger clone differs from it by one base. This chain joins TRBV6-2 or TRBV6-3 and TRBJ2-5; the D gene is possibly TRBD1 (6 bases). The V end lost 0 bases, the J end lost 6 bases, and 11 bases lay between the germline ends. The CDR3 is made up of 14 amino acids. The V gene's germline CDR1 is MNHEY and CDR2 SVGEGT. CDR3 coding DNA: TGTGCCAGCAGTTACTCTGGGGGCGTAAAGACCCAGTACTTC. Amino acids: CASSYSGGVKTQYF.